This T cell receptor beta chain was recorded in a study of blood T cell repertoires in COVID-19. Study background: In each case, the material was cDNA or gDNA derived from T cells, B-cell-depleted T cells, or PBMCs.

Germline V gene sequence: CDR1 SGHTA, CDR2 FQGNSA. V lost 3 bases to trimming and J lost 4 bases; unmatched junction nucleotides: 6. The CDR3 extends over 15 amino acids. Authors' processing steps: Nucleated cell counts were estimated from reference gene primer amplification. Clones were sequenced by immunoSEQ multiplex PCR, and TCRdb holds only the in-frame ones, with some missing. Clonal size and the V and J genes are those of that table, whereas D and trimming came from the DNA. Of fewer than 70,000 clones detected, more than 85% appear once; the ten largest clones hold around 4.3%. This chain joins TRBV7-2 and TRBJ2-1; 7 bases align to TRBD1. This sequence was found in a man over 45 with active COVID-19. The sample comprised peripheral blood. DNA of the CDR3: TGTGCCAGCAGCTTTGAGGGGGCCGAGTACAATGAGCAGTTCTTC. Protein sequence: CASSFEGAEYNEQFF.